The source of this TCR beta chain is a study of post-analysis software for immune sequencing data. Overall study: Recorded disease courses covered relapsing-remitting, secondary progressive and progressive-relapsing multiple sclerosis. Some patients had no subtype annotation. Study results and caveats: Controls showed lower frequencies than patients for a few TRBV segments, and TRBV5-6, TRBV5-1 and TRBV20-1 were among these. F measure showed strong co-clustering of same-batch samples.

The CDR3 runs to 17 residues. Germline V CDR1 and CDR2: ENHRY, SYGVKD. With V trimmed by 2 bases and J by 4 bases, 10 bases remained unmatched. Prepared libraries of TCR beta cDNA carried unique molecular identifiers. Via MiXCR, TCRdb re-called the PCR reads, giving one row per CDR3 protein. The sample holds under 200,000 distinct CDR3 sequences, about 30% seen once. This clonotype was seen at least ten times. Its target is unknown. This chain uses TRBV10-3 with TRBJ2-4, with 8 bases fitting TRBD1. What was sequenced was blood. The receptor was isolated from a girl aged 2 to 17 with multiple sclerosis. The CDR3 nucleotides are TGTGCCATCAGTGAGGAGCCCCCTGACAGGGGAAAAAACATTCAGTACTTC. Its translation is CAISEEPPDRGKNIQYF.